Detailed here is one T cell receptor (beta chain). What it binds is unknown. V gave up 5 bases and J gave up 1 base, with 15 bases separating them. The CDR3 loop spans 16 amino acids. The germline gives CDR1 LNHDA, CDR2 SQIVND (reference sequence). The data are from a study of STAT5B mutations in CD4+ large granular lymphocyte leukemia. General observations from the study: Patient CD4-sorted repertoires stayed more clonal than healthy ones after leukemic-clone removal. Data were not HLA-matched across samples.

The protocol was immunoSEQ multiplex PCR, while the TCRdb copy is restricted to in-frame clones and leaves out a portion. Of about 30,000 clones listed, more than 65% were seen once; the top ten hold roughly 2%. This chain uses TRBV19 with TRBJ1-5; a weak D match, TRBD1 (5 bases). The sample taken for sequencing was CD4+ T cells from blood buffy coats. The TCR was taken from a human donor in good health. Here the CDR3 DNA reads TGTGCCAGTAGTCCGCTGGGGGAGGGGAGCAATCAGCCCCAGCATTTT. It codes for CASSPLGEGSNQPQHF.